The rows below give T cell receptor beta chains drawn from one sample of a study of technical replicates of blood from several donors. The table came from immunoSEQ multiplex PCR; TCRdb's copy has only in-frame clones and leaves some out. The table shows 65,000 to 95,000 clones, with 86% occurring only once. Sequencing was performed on PBMCs. The source of these receptors is a human donor in good health. Some clones in this sample may be carry-over from other donors' samples. CDR3s include the opening cysteine and the closing phenylalanine or tryptophan. A D gene is named only where the DNA matches it firmly. The size of a clone is reported for some rows only, either as once, few or many, or as a class for expanded clones.

TRBJ2-2 | TRBD2 | . | TRBV5-1 | CASSLALAGGRGELFF | TGCGCCAGCAGCTTGGCCCTAGCGGGGGGACGAGGGGAGCTGTTTTTT
TRBJ2-1 | . | . | TRBV30 | CAWSRGYNEQFF | TGTGCCTGGAGTAGGGGCTACAATGAGCAGTTCTTC
TRBJ1-4 | TRBD1 | . | TRBV7-2 | CASSPAGQGKIKLFF | TGTGCCAGCAGCCCCGCCGGACAGGGTAAAATAAAACTGTTTTTT
TRBJ1-3 | TRBD1 | . | TRBV4-3 | CASSQNPGQGTGNTIYF | TGCGCCAGCAGCCAAAATCCGGGACAGGGGACTGGAAACACCATATATTTT
TRBJ2-1 | TRBD1 | once | TRBV9 | CASSPTGTGRYEQFF | TGTGCCAGCAGTCCGACCGGGACAGGGCGCTATGAGCAGTTCTTC
TRBJ2-3 | . | . | TRBV30 | CAWSRAGSSTDTQYF | TGTGCCTGGAGCCGAGCGGGTAGTAGCACAGATACGCAGTATTTT
TRBJ2-2 | . | . | TRBV7-8 | CASSLGPFGELFF | TGTGCCAGCAGCTTGGGGCCCTTCGGGGAGCTGTTTTTT
TRBJ2-7 | . | . | TRBV7-2 | CASSIGPQGHYDEQYF | TGTGCCAGCAGCATTGGACCCCAGGGACACTACGACGAGCAGTACTTC
TRBJ2-1 | TRBD1 | . | TRBV19 | CASSWTGISYNEQFF | TGTGCCAGTAGCTGGACAGGCATCTCCTACAATGAGCAGTTCTTC
TRBJ2-3 | . | . | TRBV6-5 | CASSSGDIGTDTQYF | TGTGCCAGCAGTTCCGGTGATATTGGTACAGATACGCAGTATTTT
TRBJ1-2 | TRBD1 | . | TRBV7-9 | CASSLTSWTGGGYTF | TGTGCCAGCAGCCTAACTTCGTGGACAGGGGGTGGCTACACCTTC
TRBJ2-1 | TRBD2 | . | TRBV9 | CASSALAGRNEQFF | TGTGCCAGCAGCGCCCTAGCGGGACGCAATGAGCAGTTCTTC
TRBJ1-2 | . | . | TRBV10-1 | CASSESNGSEPSSNYGYTF | TGCGCCAGCAGTGAGTCGAACGGGTCAGAGCCGTCGTCTAACTATGGCTACACCTTC
TRBJ1-3 | . | . | TRBV9 | CASSVGTAGGNTIYF | TGTGCCAGCAGCGTAGGGACGGCGGGAGGAAACACCATATATTTT
TRBJ1-1 | TRBD1 | . | TRBV7-8 | CASSLGTGGAEAFF | TGCGCCAGCAGCTTAGGGACAGGGGGTGCTGAAGCTTTCTTT
TRBJ2-2 | TRBD1 | . | TRBV28 | CASSLITGGKTGELFF | TGTGCCAGCAGCTTGATCACAGGGGGAAAAACCGGGGAGCTGTTTTTT
TRBJ2-1 | TRBD1 | many | TRBV5-1 | CASSSPRTGGSYNEQFF | TGCGCCAGCAGCTCGCCTCGGACAGGGGGCTCCTACAATGAGCAGTTCTTC
TRBJ2-7 | TRBD2 | . | TRBV7-9 | CASSLWTSGSYEQYF | TGTGCCAGCAGCTTGTGGACTAGCGGGAGTTACGAGCAGTACTTC
TRBJ2-3 | TRBD2 | once | TRBV6-6 | CASRTHLAGSTDTQYF | TGTGCCAGCAGGACCCACCTAGCGGGGAGCACAGATACGCAGTATTTT
TRBJ2-7 | TRBD2 | once | TRBV7-2 | CASSLGGGGPYEQYF | TGTGCCAGCAGCTTAGGCGGGGGGGGGCCCTACGAGCAGTACTTC
TRBJ2-7 | . | once | TRBV18 | CASSPGAPSYEQYF | TGTGCCAGCTCACCGGGGGCCCCCTCCTACGAGCAGTACTTC
TRBJ1-4 | TRBD1 | . | TRBV2 | CASSYRDREGEKLFF | TGTGCCAGCAGTTACCGGGACAGGGAAGGTGAAAAACTGTTTTTT
TRBJ2-5 | . | . | TRBV19 | CASSIMETQYF | TGTGCCAGTAGTATTATGGAGACCCAGTACTTC
TRBJ2-1 | TRBD2 | . | TRBV14 | CASSHVDWTSGSHSSYNEQFF | TGTGCCAGCAGCCACGTGGATTGGACTAGCGGGAGCCATAGCTCCTACAATGAGCAGTTCTTC
TRBJ1-3 | TRBD1 | once | TRBV5-1 | CASSLDRGNLGNTIYF | TGCGCCAGCAGCTTGGACAGGGGCAATCTCGGAAACACCATATATTTT
TRBJ1-2 | . | . | TRBV6-1 | CASSGGDASDGYTF | TGTGCCAGCAGTGGGGGGGACGCAAGTGACGGCTACACCTTC